The clone carrying this T cell receptor (beta chain) was detected only a few times. The antigen is undetermined. TCRdb processed the RT-PCR reads anew with MiXCR; each CDR3 protein has one entry. Of over 150,000 distinct CDR3 sequences listed, around 10% were seen once; the top ten hold 35% to 40%. The record originates from a study of response to subunit inactivated influenza vaccine. Study-level results: The authors suggested that few new T cells are recruited per seasonal influenza vaccination.

The receptor was derived from a man in his fifties or sixties who received an inactivated influenza vaccine. Sequenced here: CD8+ T cells sorted from PBMCs, sampled roughly 24 months after vaccination.

The CDR3 DNA reads as TGTGCCAGCAGTGAATATAACCGAAGACTAGCGGGGGCCTACAATGAGCAGTTCTTC. Protein product: CASSEYNRRLAGAYNEQFF. This chain links TRBV25-1 with TRBJ2-1, with 12 bases identical to TRBD2. CDR3 length: 19 amino acids. Germline loops: CDR1 MGHDK, CDR2 SYGVNS. The junction had 8 bases not matched to a gene; V was cut back by 0 bases and J by 2 bases. Filled out from reference TRBV25-1 and TRBJ2-1, the complete variable domain reads EADIYQTPRYLVIGTGKKITLECSQTMGHDKMYWYQQDPGMELHLIHYSYGVNSTEKGDLSSESTVSRIRTEHFPLTLESARPSHTSQYLCASSEYNRRLAGAYNEQFFGPGTRLTVL.